What follows are 17 T cell receptor beta chains derived from one specimen sequenced in a study of PD-1 blockade in classical Hodgkin lymphoma. Noted time point: cycle 4 day 1 (C4D1), after 5 to 7 weeks of nivolumab. Brentuximab vedotin exposure varied, and every patient relapsed after autologous stem cell transplantation. The method was immunoSEQ multiplex PCR; TCRdb's version includes in-frame clones alone and lacks a portion of them. The table lists under 20,000 clones, over 75% of them singletons. The starting material was peripheral blood mononuclear cells (PBMCs), obtained before the fourth cycle of nivolumab. The receptors stem from a human donor with classical Hodgkin lymphoma.

The chain couples TRBV2 to TRBJ2-7; D unclear. The length of the CDR3 is 10 residues. From germline, CDR1 is SNHLY and CDR2 FYNNEI. Trimming removed 8 bases at V and 5 bases at J, with 7 bases between. The CDR3 here is CASAQNEQYF. The CDR3 nucleotides are TGTGCCAGCGCTCAGAACGAGCAGTACTTC. The entire variable domain, with the rest obtained from reference TRBV2 and TRBJ2-7, is as follows: EPEVTQTPSHQVTQMGQEVILRCVPISNHLYFYWYRQILGQKVEFLVSFYNNEISEKSEIFDDQFSVERPDGSNFTLKIRSTKLEDSAMYFCASAQNEQYFGPGTRLTVT.

The V and J genes are TRBV27 and TRBJ2-2; maybe TRBD1 (5 bases). The CDR3 spans 15 residues. CDR1 and CDR2 from the germline V gene are MNHEY and SMNVEV (reference sequence). V lost 3 bases, J lost 4 bases, and 12 bases lay in between. The CDR3 DNA sequence: TGTGCCAGCAGTTTTTTGGGGCAGGGCACCGGGGAGCTGTTTTTT. This codes for CASSFLGQGTGELFF.

This clone has a handful of counts. This chain links TRBV11-2 with TRBJ2-7; possibly TRBD2 for D (6 bases). Germline CDR1 SGHAT, CDR2 FQNNGV. The CDR3 is 14 amino acids. With 0 bases removed from V and 6 bases from J, the gap between germline ends came to 12 bases. CDR3 bases: TGTGCCAGCAGCTTAGATGGAGGGATGGGCGAGCAGTACTTC. This gives the protein CASSLDGGMGEQYF. The whole variable domain, remainder taken from reference TRBV11-2 and TRBJ2-7, is EAGVAQSPRYKIIEKRQSVAFWCNPISGHATLYWYQQILGQGPKLLIQFQNNGVVDDSQLPKDRFSAERLKGVDSTLKIQPAKLEDSAVYLCASSLDGGMGEQYFGPGTRLTVT.

The J gene is TRBJ1-1, the V gene TRBV10-2; D possibly corresponds to TRBD1 (6 bases). This CDR3 contains 15 residues. V lost 2 bases and J 1 base, leaving 11 bases between the germline ends. CDR1 is WSHSY and CDR2 is SAAADI in the germline V gene. The CDR3 region has the DNA TGCGCCAGCAGTGAGCGAGGCAGGGGGAACACTGAAGCTTTCTTT. Amino acids: CASSERGRGNTEAFF.

The chain employs TRBV4-3 and TRBJ2-3; 12 bases line up with TRBD2. This CDR3 region has 16 residues. In germline, CDR1 is LGHNA, CDR2 YSLEER. Trimming took 3 bases from V and 6 from J; bases not matched to a gene: 7. In DNA form, the CDR3 reads TGCGCCAGCAGCCAGGGCCTAGCGGGAGGGTCGGATACGCAGTATTTT. It translates to CASSQGLAGGSDTQYF.

The chain uses TRBV6-1 and TRBJ2-7; 8 bases line up with TRBD1. CDR1 and CDR2 from the germline V gene are MNHNS and SASEGT. This CDR3 region has 15 residues. After removal of 4 bases from V and 3 bases from J, the junction contained 8 bases not matched to a gene. The CDR3 spells CASSVTGGEVYEQYF. The CDR3 region has the DNA TGTGCCAGCAGTGTCACAGGGGGAGAGGTCTACGAGCAGTACTTC.

The genes are TRBV27 and TRBJ2-5; 7 bases agree with TRBD1. The CDR3 is 15 residues long. V dropped 4 bases and J dropped 0; count of bases not matched to a gene: 5. Germline lookup yields CDR1 MNHEY and CDR2 SMNVEV (reference sequence). The CDR3 bases are TGTGCCAGCAGTTCCGGACAGGCCTACCAAGAGACCCAGTACTTC. Protein product: CASSSGQAYQETQYF.

The chain recombines TRBV5-1 with TRBJ1-1, with TRBD1 matching 11 bases. There are 14 residues in the CDR3. With V trimmed by 3 bases and J by 4 bases, 2 bases remained unmatched. Germline CDR1 and CDR2: SGHRS and YFSETQ. DNA for the CDR3: TGCGCCAGCAGCTCGGGACAGGGGGGCACTGAAGCTTTCTTT. Its translation is CASSSGQGGTEAFF.

The rearrangement uses TRBV27 and TRBJ2-5, with D possibly called TRBD1 or TRBD2 (5 bases each). Germline V gene lookup returns CDR1 MNHEY and CDR2 SMNVEV (reference sequence). The length of the CDR3 is 17 residues. V dropped 0 bases and J dropped 3 bases, with 17 bases sitting between them. This chain's CDR3 is CASSLSSPGFGEETQYF. DNA for the CDR3: TGTGCCAGCAGTTTATCCTCTCCAGGGTTCGGGGAAGAGACCCAGTACTTC.

This chain links TRBV27 with TRBJ1-2, with TRBD1 identical over 9 bases. V lost 3 bases, J lost 8 bases, and 7 bases stayed unmatched. The CDR3 length is 14 residues. CDR1 and CDR2 (germline): MNHEY, SMNVEV (reference sequence). The CDR3 reads CASSLQQGARGYTF. CDR3 DNA sequence: TGTGCCAGCAGTTTGCAACAGGGGGCGCGGGGCTACACCTTC.

This clone was detected a few times. This chain uses TRBV10-3 with TRBJ1-1; no clear D. The CDR3 covers 12 residues. V lost 0 bases to trimming and J lost 8 bases, with 7 bases between them. Germline loops: CDR1 ENHRY, CDR2 SYGVKD. The CDR3 sequence: CAISESAEEAFF. The CDR3 nucleotides are TGTGCCATCAGTGAGTCGGCCGAGGAAGCTTTCTTT.

The rearrangement joins TRBV11-3 to TRBJ2-2, with D maybe TRBD1 (7 bases). V lost 5 bases to trimming and J lost 2 bases, with 15 bases between them. The CDR3 is 16 amino acids. Per germline, CDR1 SGHNT and CDR2 YENEEA. The CDR3 DNA reads TGTGCCAGCAGCCCCGGCCAGGGGGGCAACACCGGGGAGCTGTTTTTT. Translating gives CASSPGQGGNTGELFF.

The gene calls are TRBV19 and TRBJ1-1, with D possibly being TRBD1 (5 bases). CDR1 LNHDA and CDR2 SQIVND come from the germline V gene (reference sequence). Trimming shortened V by 5 bases and J by 1 base, and 17 bases separated the two germline ends. CDR3 size: 16 residues. CDR3 sequence: CASSPNLGPRNTEAFF. CDR3 sequence (DNA): TGTGCCAGTAGTCCCAACCTGGGACCGAGGAACACTGAAGCTTTCTTT.

The V call is TRBV9, the J call TRBJ2-5; D tentatively fits TRBD1 or TRBD2 (6 bases each). Germline CDR1 and CDR2: SGDLS and YYNGEE. V lost 3 bases and J 5 bases, leaving 20 bases between the germline ends. This CDR3 is 16 amino acids long. CDR3 in amino acids: CASSANTGRFLETQYF. DNA for the CDR3: TGTGCCAGCAGCGCCAATACAGGGAGGTTCTTGGAGACCCAGTACTTC.

The V and J genes are TRBV6-5 and TRBJ1-2, with a possible D match to TRBD1 (6 bases). Trimming took 5 bases from V and 4 from J, leaving 14 bases between them. Germline lookup yields CDR1 MNHEY and CDR2 SVGAGI. This CDR3 contains 14 residues. CDR3 in DNA: TGTGCCAGCAGTCCCGACCGGGGGGCCTATGGCTACACCTTC. It encodes CASSPDRGAYGYTF.

The chain couples TRBV7-9 to TRBJ1-4; maybe TRBD1 (6 bases). This CDR3 is 14 amino acids long. Trimming left V 1 base short and J 8 bases short, with 11 bases between. Germline CDR1 SEHNR, CDR2 FQNEAQ (reference sequence). The CDR3 DNA sequence: TGTGCCAGCAGCTTAGATTCTGGGACAGAAAAACTGTTTTTT. Amino acids: CASSLDSGTEKLFF.

The genes are TRBV7-7 and TRBJ2-5, with D maybe TRBD1 (5 bases). This CDR3 is 15 amino acids long. Trimming pared 1 base from V and 5 bases from J, leaving 14 bases between. CDR1 is SSHAT and CDR2 is FNYEAQ in the germline V gene (reference sequence). This CDR3 is CASSLDMGRGETQYF. The CDR3 DNA reads TGTGCCAGCAGCTTAGACATGGGGCGAGGCGAGACCCAGTACTTC.